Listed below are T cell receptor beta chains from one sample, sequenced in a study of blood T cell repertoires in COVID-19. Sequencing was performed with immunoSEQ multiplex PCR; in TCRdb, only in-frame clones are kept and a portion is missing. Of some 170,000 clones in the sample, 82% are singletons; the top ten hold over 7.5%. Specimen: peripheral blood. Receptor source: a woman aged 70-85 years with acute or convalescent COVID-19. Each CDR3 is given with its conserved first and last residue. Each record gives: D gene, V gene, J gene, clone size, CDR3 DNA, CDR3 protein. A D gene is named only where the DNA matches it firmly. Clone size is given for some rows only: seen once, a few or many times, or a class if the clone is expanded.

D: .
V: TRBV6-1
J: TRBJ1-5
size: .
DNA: TGTGCCAGCAGTGAAGGCGGGGGTCGGCAGCCCCAGCATTTT
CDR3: CASSEGGGRQPQHF

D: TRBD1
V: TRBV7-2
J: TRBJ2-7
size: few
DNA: TGTGCCAGCAGCTTCGACAGGGTGAGGGAGCAGTACTTC
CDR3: CASSFDRVREQYF

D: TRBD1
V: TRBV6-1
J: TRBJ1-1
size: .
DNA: TGTGCCAGCAGTGAAAGACAGGGTGAAGCTTTCTTT
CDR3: CASSERQGEAFF

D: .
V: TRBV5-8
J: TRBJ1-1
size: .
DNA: TGTGCCAGCAGCGCCTTCGGGGGGTCTACCACTGAAGCTTTCTTT
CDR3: CASSAFGGSTTEAFF

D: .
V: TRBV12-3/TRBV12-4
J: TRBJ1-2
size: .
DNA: TGTGCCAGCAGTTCATACAGGGAGGGCTACACCTTC
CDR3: CASSSYREGYTF

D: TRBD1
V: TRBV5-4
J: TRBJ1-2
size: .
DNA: TGTGCCAGCAGCTTGGCGTCGACAGGGACGTTATATGGCTACACCTTC
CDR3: CASSLASTGTLYGYTF

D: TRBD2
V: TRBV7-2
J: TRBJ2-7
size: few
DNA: TGTGCCAGCAGCTTAGAGCAGCGGGGGACGACGGGCGAGCAGTACTTC
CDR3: CASSLEQRGTTGEQYF

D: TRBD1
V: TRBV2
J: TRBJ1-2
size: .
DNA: TGTGCCAGCAGAGACAGAGGACAGGTCTATGGCTACACCTTC
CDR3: CASRDRGQVYGYTF

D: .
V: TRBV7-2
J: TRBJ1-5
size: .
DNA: TGTGCCAGCAGCACCGTAGGGGGGGGCGGCCAGCCCCAGCATTTT
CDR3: CASSTVGGGGQPQHF

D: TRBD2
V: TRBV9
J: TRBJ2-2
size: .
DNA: TGTGCCAGCAGCGTAATTTCGGGAGGGAACACCGGGGAGCTGTTTTTT
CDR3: CASSVISGGNTGELFF

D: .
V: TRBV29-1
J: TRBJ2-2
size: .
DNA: TGCAGCGCCATCAGCACCGGGGAGCTGTTTTTT
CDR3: CSAISTGELFF

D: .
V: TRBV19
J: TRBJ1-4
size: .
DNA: TGTGCCAGTAGTATTCGGGGGGCGCCGGCTAATGAAAAACTGTTTTTT
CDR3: CASSIRGAPANEKLFF

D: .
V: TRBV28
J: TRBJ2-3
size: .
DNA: TGTGCCACCAGGGGGGGGGTTAGCACAGATACGCAGTATTTT
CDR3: CATRGGVSTDTQYF

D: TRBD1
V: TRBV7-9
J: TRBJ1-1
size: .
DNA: TGTGCCAGCAGCTTCATGGGACAGGGAAACACTGAAGCTTTCTTT
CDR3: CASSFMGQGNTEAFF

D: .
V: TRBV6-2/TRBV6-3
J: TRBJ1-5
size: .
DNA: TGTGCCAGCAGTGGACAAATTGTTCAGCCCCAGCATTTT
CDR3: CASSGQIVQPQHF

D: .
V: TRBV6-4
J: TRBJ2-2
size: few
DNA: TGTGCCAGCAGTGCCCGGTCAAACACCGGGGAGCTGTTTTTT
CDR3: CASSARSNTGELFF

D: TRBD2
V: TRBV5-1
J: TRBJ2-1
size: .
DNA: TGCGCCAGCAGCTTGCCGGGACTAGCTGGCGATGAGCAGTTCTTC
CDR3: CASSLPGLAGDEQFF

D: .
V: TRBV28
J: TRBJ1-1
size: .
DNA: TGTGCCAGCAGCTATACAGGGATCGGGACTGAAGCTTTCTTT
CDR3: CASSYTGIGTEAFF

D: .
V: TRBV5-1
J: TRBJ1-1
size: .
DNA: TGCGCCAGCAGCTTCACAGGCATCAGGGAGAACACTGAAGCTTTCTTT
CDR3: CASSFTGIRENTEAFF

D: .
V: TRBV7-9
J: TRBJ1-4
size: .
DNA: TGTGCCAGCAGCCCCCTAGGGGAAGAGAATGAAAAACTGTTTTTT
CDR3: CASSPLGEENEKLFF

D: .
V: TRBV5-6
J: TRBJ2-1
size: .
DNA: TGTGCCAGCAGCTTGGGAGGTCTGGCAAACAATGAGCAGTTCTTC
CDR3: CASSLGGLANNEQFF

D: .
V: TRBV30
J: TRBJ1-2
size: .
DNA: TGTGCCTGGAGGACGCCAGGCAATGGCTACACCTTC
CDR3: CAWRTPGNGYTF

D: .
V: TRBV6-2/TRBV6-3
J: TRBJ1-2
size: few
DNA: TGTGCCAGCAGTTACGGCGGGGGCCGAGCTAACTATGGCTACACCTTC
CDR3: CASSYGGGRANYGYTF

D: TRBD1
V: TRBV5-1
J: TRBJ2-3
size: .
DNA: TGCGCCAGCAGCCCGGGGACAGTTGGAACAGATACGCAGTATTTT
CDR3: CASSPGTVGTDTQYF

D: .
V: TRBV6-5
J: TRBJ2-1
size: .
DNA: TGTGCCAGCAGTTTAAAACTGTACAATGAGCAGTTCTTC
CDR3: CASSLKLYNEQFF

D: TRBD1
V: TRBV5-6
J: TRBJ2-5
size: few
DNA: TGTGCCAGCAGCTCCAGGGGGCAGGAGACCCAGTACTTC
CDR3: CASSSRGQETQYF

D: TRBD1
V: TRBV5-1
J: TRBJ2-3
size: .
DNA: TGCGCCAGCAGCGCGGGCGGGACAGGGGTCATTGATACGCAGTATTTT
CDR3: CASSAGGTGVIDTQYF

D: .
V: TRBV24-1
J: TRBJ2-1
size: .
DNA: TGTGCCACCAGCCCACTGGGGGAGGCCAGGGAGCAGTTCTTC
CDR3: CATSPLGEAREQFF

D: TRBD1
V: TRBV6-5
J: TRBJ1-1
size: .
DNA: TGTGCCAGCAGTCAGGGACAGGGGAACACTGAAGCTTTCTTT
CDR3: CASSQGQGNTEAFF

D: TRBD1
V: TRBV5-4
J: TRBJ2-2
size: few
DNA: TGTGCCGGACATTACAGGGGGCACACCGGGGAGCTGTTTTTT
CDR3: CAGHYRGHTGELFF

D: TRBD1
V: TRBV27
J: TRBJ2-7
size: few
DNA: TGTGCCAGCAGTTTAGGCACAGGGGATCGCGAGCAGTACTTC
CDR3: CASSLGTGDREQYF

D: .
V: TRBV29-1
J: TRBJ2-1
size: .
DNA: TGCAGCGTTGAAGGGCTAGCGGCGAGGGGGTACAATGAGCAGTTCTTC
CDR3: CSVEGLAARGYNEQFF

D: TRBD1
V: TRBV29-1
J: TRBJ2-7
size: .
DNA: TGCAGCGTTGAAGGCCCGGGACAGCAATACGAGCAGTACTTC
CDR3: CSVEGPGQQYEQYF

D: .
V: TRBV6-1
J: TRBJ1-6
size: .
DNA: TGTGCCAGCAGTGAAGCGGGGGGGACCTTTTCACCCCTCCACTTT
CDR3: CASSEAGGTFSPLHF

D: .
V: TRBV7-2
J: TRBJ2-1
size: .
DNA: TGTGCCAGCATGCCCGGGGTCGGGTCTTCCTACAATGAGCAGTTCTTC
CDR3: CASMPGVGSSYNEQFF

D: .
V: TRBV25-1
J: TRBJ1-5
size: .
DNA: TGTGCCACCAAGGGAGAACAGCCCCAGCATTTT
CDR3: CATKGEQPQHF

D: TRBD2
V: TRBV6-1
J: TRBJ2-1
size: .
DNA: TGTGCCAGCAGTGAGAAAACGCGGGGGTCCTACAATGAGCAGTTCTTC
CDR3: CASSEKTRGSYNEQFF

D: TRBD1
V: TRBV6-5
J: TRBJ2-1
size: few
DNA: TGTGCCTCTACCGGGACAGCCCCTTTCAATGAGCAGTTCTTC
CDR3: CASTGTAPFNEQFF

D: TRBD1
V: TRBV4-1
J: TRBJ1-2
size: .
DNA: TGCGCCAGCAGCCGATCCGGGACAGGGATCCCAGCATCCTATGGCTACACCTTC
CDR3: CASSRSGTGIPASYGYTF

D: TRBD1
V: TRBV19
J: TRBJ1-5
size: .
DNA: TGTGCCAGTAGTAGAGGACAGGGGGGCAATCAGCCCCAGCATTTT
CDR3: CASSRGQGGNQPQHF

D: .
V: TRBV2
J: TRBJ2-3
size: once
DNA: TGTGCCACAGGGGACCCAAGTACAGATACGCAGTATTTT
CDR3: CATGDPSTDTQYF

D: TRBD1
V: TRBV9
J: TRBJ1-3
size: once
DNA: TGTGCCAGCAGCAACGACAGGGACCCGGGAAACACCATATATTTT
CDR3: CASSNDRDPGNTIYF

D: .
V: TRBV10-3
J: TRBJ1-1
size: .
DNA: TGTGCCATCAGTGAACCCCGGGAGAACACTGAAGCTTTCTTT
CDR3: CAISEPRENTEAFF

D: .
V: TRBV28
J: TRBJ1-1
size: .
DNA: TGTGCCAGCAGTTCACACCAAGTCCGGCGGATTTTGAACACTGAAGCTTTCTTT
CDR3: CASSSHQVRRILNTEAFF